One sample yielded the 31 T cell receptor beta chains listed below, sequenced in a study of beta chain features in type 1 diabetes (dated by TCRdb to 2017 to 2018). The library relied on the immunoSEQ multiplex PCR assay. All of the isolated RNA was reverse transcribed with the High Capacity cDNA Reverse Transcription Kit, so expressed TCRB transcripts were sequenced. The clones in this table, taken by TCRdb from immuneACCESS, are in-frame only. Not every clone is retained; where verified, under half of the shortfall comes from an unresolved V gene, and the cause of the rest is unknown. Counted in this sample were under 300,000 clones; roughly 8% of them appeared once. Jointly, the top ten make up roughly 1% of the sample. The sequencing input was central memory CD4+ T cells from blood. The receptors here all came from a woman between 18 and 29 years old in good health.

The chain links TRBV27 to TRBJ1-1; D is perhaps TRBD1 (6 bases). Trimming left V 7 bases short and J 4 bases short, with 19 bases between. This CDR3 has 15 amino acids. CDR1 is MNHEY and CDR2 is SMNVEV in the germline V gene (reference sequence). CDR3 sequence: CASTSRDTGGTEAFF. CDR3 coding DNA: TGTGCCAGCACCTCCCGGGACACTGGCGGCACTGAAGCTTTCTTT.

This chain uses TRBV2 with TRBJ2-5; D remains unclear. Between the trimmed V and J ends, which lost 0 bases and 0 bases, there was a span of 11 bases. CDR1 and CDR2 from the germline V gene are SNHLY and FYNNEI. This CDR3 comprises 16 residues. The CDR3 DNA is TGTGCCAGCAGTGAAGCGGAAGTCGCGTACCAAGAGACCCAGTACTTC. As protein: CASSEAEVAYQETQYF.

This clone was counted between two and nine times. The chain employs TRBV6-5 and TRBJ1-2; the match to TRBD1 covers 9 bases. V lost 5 bases to trimming and J lost 9 bases; unmatched junction nucleotides: 4. The CDR3 extends over 12 amino acids. Per the germline V gene, CDR1 is MNHEY and CDR2 is SVGAGI. The CDR3 reads CASSGTGNSYTF. The CDR3 nucleotides read TGTGCCAGCAGTGGGACAGGGAACAGCTACACCTTC.

In its sample, this clone was seen a few times. V and J are TRBV7-2 and TRBJ1-6; no clear D. Trimming removed 5 bases at V and 7 bases at J, with 9 bases between. CDR3 length: 13 amino acids. Germline V gene sequence: CDR1 SGHTA, CDR2 FQGNSA. The CDR3 DNA follows: TGTGCCAGCAGCGAACTATCAAATTCACCCCTCCACTTT. Protein sequence: CASSELSNSPLHF.

This clone came up a few times. The chain has TRBV5-1 and TRBJ2-1; a weak D match, TRBD2 (6 bases). The germline V and J ends were trimmed by 4 bases and 8 bases, with 13 bases remaining between them. The germline CDR1 and CDR2 sequences are SGHRS and YFSETQ. This CDR3 is 13 amino acids long. The CDR3 protein is CASSLERGDEQFF. Here the CDR3 DNA reads TGCGCCAGCAGCCTTGAGCGCGGGGATGAGCAGTTCTTC.

J is TRBJ1-5 and V is TRBV6-5, with no clear D. Trimming cost V 8 bases and J 2 bases, with 16 bases left between them. The CDR3 is made up of 15 amino acids. CDR1 and CDR2 (germline): MNHEY, SVGAGI. CDR3 sequence reads: CASRSSSFGNQPQHF. Here the CDR3 DNA reads TGTGCCAGCCGTTCTTCATCCTTCGGCAATCAGCCCCAGCATTTT.

This clone showed up just a few times. The rearrangement links TRBV5-6 to TRBJ1-2, with D unresolved. V lost 5 bases and J lost 5, with 16 bases in between. The CDR3 is 14 residues long. Germline assignment: CDR1 SGHDT and CDR2 YYEEEE. The CDR3 loop reads CASSYPLVKYGYTF. CDR3 DNA sequence: TGTGCCAGCAGTTACCCCCTGGTGAAATATGGCTACACCTTC. The entire variable domain, with the rest obtained from reference TRBV5-6 and TRBJ1-2, is as follows: DAGVTQSPTHLIKTRGQQVTLRCSPKSGHDTVSWYQQALGQGPQFIFQYYEEEERQRGNFPDRFSGHQFPNYSSELNVNALLLGDSALYLCASSYPLVKYGYTFGSGTRLTVV.

This clone has more than one count but fewer than ten. The V gene is TRBV7-2, the J gene TRBJ2-3; 13 nucleotides match TRBD2. Per the germline V gene, CDR1 is SGHTA and CDR2 is FQGNSA. The CDR3 extends over 15 amino acids. The V segment lost 5 bases and the J segment 7 bases; nucleotides outside the gene matches: 6. The CDR3 DNA reads TGTGCCAGCAGCATTGGGACTAGCGGGACGAATACGCAGTATTTT. Its translation: CASSIGTSGTNTQYF. Filled out from reference TRBV7-2 and TRBJ2-3, the complete variable domain reads GAGVSQSPSNKVTEKGKDVELRCDPISGHTALYWYRQSLGQGLEFLIYFQGNSAPDKSGLPSDRFSAERTGGSVSTLTIQRTQQEDSAVYLCASSIGTSGTNTQYFGPGTRLTVL.

This clone was counted a few times. V usage is TRBV7-9 and J usage is TRBJ2-2; D is possibly TRBD1 or TRBD2 (5 bases each). The CDR3 runs 14 residues. The germline V gene encodes CDR1 SEHNR and CDR2 FQNEAQ (reference sequence). Trimming cost V 3 bases and J 4 bases, with 9 bases left between them. In nucleotides, the CDR3 is TGTGCCAGCAGCTTTACAGGAGGCACCGGGGAGCTGTTTTTT. Protein: CASSFTGGTGELFF. Looking up the rest from reference TRBV7-9 and TRBJ2-2 gives the full variable domain: DTGVSQNPRHKITKRGQNVTFRCDPISEHNRLYWYRQTLGQGPEFLTYFQNEAQLEKSRLLSDRFSAERPKGSFSTLEIQRTEQGDSAMYLCASSFTGGTGELFFGEGSRLTVL.

This clone occurred a few times. The chain employs TRBV28 and TRBJ1-6; D gene ambiguous. This CDR3 is built from 13 residues. The germline V and J ends were trimmed by 5 bases and 8 bases, with 10 bases remaining between them. In germline, CDR1 is MDHEN, CDR2 SYDVKM. This CDR3 reads CASSIPGDSPLHF. DNA of the CDR3: TGTGCCAGCAGTATCCCCGGGGATTCACCCCTCCACTTT.

This clone occurred a few times. This rearrangement joins TRBV23-1 to TRBJ1-3, with a weak D call TRBD1 (6 bases). TRBV23-1 is reported as an ORF; its role is uncertain. The V end lost 7 bases, the J end lost 1 base, and 8 bases lay between the germline ends. This CDR3 spans 13 amino acids. CDR3 nucleotide sequence: TGCGCCAGCACAACAGGGTCTGGAAACACCATATATTTT. Translated, it gives CASTTGSGNTIYF.

This clone was detected only a few times. V gene TRBV7-9 combines with J gene TRBJ1-2, with D maybe TRBD1 (6 bases). V was cut by 2 bases and J by 3 bases, with 10 bases left in between. The germline V gene has CDR1 SEHNR and CDR2 FQNEAQ (reference sequence). The CDR3 is 14 amino acids. This CDR3 reads CASSLLGGDYGYTF. The CDR3 DNA follows: TGTGCCAGCAGCTTATTAGGGGGTGACTATGGCTACACCTTC. The full variable domain, its missing parts supplied by reference TRBV7-9 and TRBJ1-2, is DTGVSQNPRHKITKRGQNVTFRCDPISEHNRLYWYRQTLGQGPEFLTYFQNEAQLEKSRLLSDRFSAERPKGSFSTLEIQRTEQGDSAMYLCASSLLGGDYGYTFGSGTRLTVV.

This clone was counted ten times or more. One end of the junction does not line up with germline, which may come from a read error. The rearrangement joins TRBV5-6 to TRBJ2-5, with D maybe TRBD1 (6 bases). The CDR3 is 14 amino acids. Germline CDR1 is SGHDT and CDR2 is YYEEEE. In DNA form, the CDR3 reads TGTGCCAGCACCTTGGGGACAAGGGAAGAGACCCAGTACTTC. This sequence encodes CASTLGTREETQYF. Full variable domain (rest looked up from reference TRBV5-6 and TRBJ2-5): DAGVTQSPTHLIKTRGQQVTLRCSPKSGHDTVSWYQQALGQGPQFIFQYYEEEERQRGNFPDRFSGHQFPNYSSELNVNALLLGDSALYLCASTLGTREETQYFGPGTRLLVL.

The chain combines TRBV6-6 with TRBJ2-7; tentatively, D is TRBD1 (5 bases). The germline V and J ends were trimmed by 6 bases and 2 bases, with 11 bases remaining between them. Germline assignment: CDR1 MNHNY and CDR2 SVGAGI (reference sequence). CDR3 length equals 13 residues. CDR3 protein: CASSPKGAYEQYV. CDR3 nucleotide sequence: TGTGCCAGCAGCCCCAAAGGGGCCTACGAGCAGTACGTC.

This clone was seen at least ten times. At the DNA level, this CDR3 is encoded by other sequences in the same sample as well. The gene calls are TRBV7-9 and TRBJ2-6; D is ambiguous. V shed 4 bases and J shed 4 bases, with 5 bases lying between them. This CDR3 spans 13 amino acids. Germline CDR1 and CDR2: SEHNR and FQNEAQ (reference sequence). CDR3 in amino acids: CASSSSGANVLTF. The CDR3 DNA is TGTGCCAGCAGCTCCTCCGGGGCCAACGTCCTGACTTTC. Full variable domain (missing parts from reference TRBV7-9 and TRBJ2-6): DTGVSQNPRHKITKRGQNVTFRCDPISEHNRLYWYRQTLGQGPEFLTYFQNEAQLEKSRLLSDRFSAERPKGSFSTLEIQRTEQGDSAMYLCASSSSGANVLTFGAGSRLTVL.

This chain's CDR3 is CASSLLLNYGYTF. The CDR3 nucleotides are TGTGCCAGCAGCTTGCTACTAAACTATGGCTACACCTTC. The chain carries TRBV5-6 and TRBJ1-2; D is uncertain. The CDR3 spans 13 residues. Trimming pared 1 base from V and 2 bases from J, leaving 6 bases between. CDR1 and CDR2 (germline): SGHDT, YYEEEE.

The chain is built from TRBV7-9 and TRBJ2-5; tentatively, D is TRBD2 (6 bases). CDR3 length equals 14 residues. Trimming shortened V by 1 base and J by 1 base, and 7 bases separated the two germline ends. Germline CDR1 SEHNR, CDR2 FQNEAQ (reference sequence). The CDR3 loop is CASSLVAVQETQYF. CDR3 bases: TGTGCCAGCAGCTTAGTAGCGGTCCAAGAGACCCAGTACTTC.

In this sample, this clone turned up many times. The chain joins TRBV28 to TRBJ1-4, with D hard to call. Deletions cut 8 bases from V and 8 bases from J, with 18 bases between. The V gene's germline CDR1 is MDHEN and CDR2 SYDVKM. The CDR3 is made up of 14 amino acids. The CDR3 sequence: CASPVSLSREKLFF. DNA for the CDR3: TGTGCCAGCCCAGTTTCACTATCGCGGGAAAAACTGTTTTTT.

The J gene is TRBJ1-5, the V gene TRBV6-6; D unclear. Germline V CDR1 and CDR2: MNHNY, SVGAGI (reference sequence). The CDR3 extends over 13 amino acids. The ends were cut back, 4 bases at V and 9 bases at J, with 13 bases in the middle. The CDR3 DNA sequence: TGTGCCAGCAGTTTACCCACCGGGTGGCCCCAGCATTTT. Its protein product is CASSLPTGWPQHF.

This clone was seen a handful of times. The chain carries TRBV5-1 and TRBJ2-2, with 14 bases that match TRBD2. This CDR3 is built from 17 residues. CDR1 and CDR2 from the germline V gene are SGHRS and YFSETQ. The V and J ends lost 3 bases and 4 bases, in that order; junction bases with no gene match: 5. CDR3 sequence: CASSSGLAGGITGELFF. The CDR3 DNA follows: TGCGCCAGCAGCTCCGGACTAGCGGGAGGAATCACCGGGGAGCTGTTTTTT.

This chain uses TRBV7-2 with TRBJ1-4; tentative D call: TRBD1 (5 bases). V was trimmed by 2 bases and J by 8 bases, leaving 12 bases between them. Germline V gene lookup returns CDR1 SGHTA and CDR2 FQGNSA. The CDR3 runs 14 residues. CDR3: CASSLSVQGEKLFF. CDR3 DNA sequence: TGTGCCAGCAGCTTAAGTGTGCAGGGAGAAAAACTGTTTTTT. Full variable domain (missing parts from reference TRBV7-2 and TRBJ1-4): GAGVSQSPSNKVTEKGKDVELRCDPISGHTALYWYRQSLGQGLEFLIYFQGNSAPDKSGLPSDRFSAERTGGSVSTLTIQRTQQEDSAVYLCASSLSVQGEKLFFGSGTQLSVL.

At least ten counts were recorded for this clone. J is TRBJ1-5 and V is TRBV28; tentatively, D is TRBD1 (6 bases). The V end lost 8 bases, the J end lost 3 bases, and 14 bases lay between the germline ends. From germline, CDR1 is MDHEN and CDR2 SYDVKM. CDR3 size: 14 residues. CDR3 loop: CASSDYRANQPQHF. CDR3 coding DNA: TGTGCCAGCTCGGACTACAGGGCCAATCAGCCCCAGCATTTT. The variable domain in full, completed from reference TRBV28 and TRBJ1-5, reads DVKVTQSSRYLVKRTGEKVFLECVQDMDHENMFWYRQDPGLGLRLIYFSYDVKMKEKGDIPEGYSVSREKKERFSLILESASTNQTSMYLCASSDYRANQPQHFGDGTRLSIL.

In the case of this clone: This same CDR3 is encoded by further DNA sequences in the sample. V and J are TRBV18 and TRBJ1-1; TRBD1 matches 7 bases. This CDR3 is built from 15 residues. The V and J ends lost 3 bases and 4 bases, in that order; junction bases with no gene match: 8. The V gene's germline CDR1 is KGHSH and CDR2 LQKENI. DNA of the CDR3: TGTGCCAGCTCACCCCAATCACAGGGGACCACTGAAGCTTTCTTT. This gives the protein CASSPQSQGTTEAFF.

V is TRBV30 and J is TRBJ1-4; unclear D gene. Trimming shortened V by 1 base and J by 8 bases, and 17 bases separated the two germline ends. The germline gives CDR1 GTSNPN, CDR2 SVGIG (reference sequence). This CDR3 comprises 15 residues. In DNA form, the CDR3 reads TGTGCCTGGAGTGCTCCTGGTGGTGCGAGGGAAAAACTGTTTTTT. This codes for CAWSAPGGAREKLFF.

V is TRBV7-2 and J is TRBJ1-3; D gene uncertain. Germline V gene lookup returns CDR1 SGHTA and CDR2 FQGNSA. Trimming removed 5 bases from V and 4 bases from J, with 9 bases in between. The CDR3 consists of 13 residues. CDR3 sequence reads: CASSTRSGNTIYF. The CDR3 DNA follows: TGTGCCAGCAGCACCCGGTCCGGAAACACCATATATTTT. Variable domain in full (rest from reference TRBV7-2 and TRBJ1-3): GAGVSQSPSNKVTEKGKDVELRCDPISGHTALYWYRQSLGQGLEFLIYFQGNSAPDKSGLPSDRFSAERTGGSVSTLTIQRTQQEDSAVYLCASSTRSGNTIYFGEGSWLTVV.

The chain carries TRBV18 and TRBJ2-3; D unclear. Between the trimmed V and J ends, which lost 1 base and 2 bases, there was a span of 4 bases. Germline V CDR1 and CDR2: KGHSH, LQKENI. This CDR3 has 13 residues. The CDR3 loop reads CASSPQPTDTQYF. The CDR3 DNA sequence: TGTGCCAGCTCACCACAGCCCACAGATACGCAGTATTTT.

This rearrangement joins TRBV30 to TRBJ1-1; TRBD1 is a possible D gene (5 bases). V was trimmed by 3 bases and J by 11 bases, leaving 13 bases between them. CDR1 and CDR2 (germline): GTSNPN, SVGIG (reference sequence). The CDR3 totals 11 residues. As DNA, the CDR3 is TGTGCCTGGAGGGAGACAGTCGGGGCTTTCTTT. This codes for CAWRETVGAFF.

The chain joins TRBV7-2 to TRBJ1-5; 9 nucleotides match TRBD1. There are 16 residues in the CDR3. Germline CDR1 is SGHTA and CDR2 is FQGNSA. V was pared by 2 bases and J by 6 bases, with 8 bases of the junction left unmatched. CDR3 coding DNA: TGTGCCAGCAGCTTACACGGACAGGGGATGACTCAGCCCCAGCATTTT. Translating gives CASSLHGQGMTQPQHF.

This clone was counted many times. This rearrangement joins TRBV14 to TRBJ2-3, with D possibly being TRBD1 (6 bases). CDR1 and CDR2 (germline): SGHDN, FVKESK. The CDR3 loop spans 14 amino acids. Trimming took 5 bases from V and 0 from J, leaving 9 bases between them. This CDR3 reads CASSSGQSTDTQYF. CDR3 DNA sequence: TGTGCCAGCAGCTCCGGACAGAGCACAGATACGCAGTATTTT.

With regard to this clone: Given a much more abundant clone one base away, this may be a read error. The J gene is TRBJ1-2, the V gene TRBV6-5; 8 bases fit TRBD1. Unmatched junction bases numbered 14, after V lost 6 bases and J lost 8 bases. CDR1 MNHEY and CDR2 SVGAGI come from the germline V gene. CDR3 length: 15 amino acids. CDR3 coding DNA: TGTGCCAGCAGGCTAACCCGGGTGGACAGGGACGGCTACACCTTC. This sequence encodes CASRLTRVDRDGYTF.

The sample holds a few counts of this clone. This chain joins TRBV19 and TRBJ2-7; no reliable D call. This CDR3 region has 15 residues. With 1 base removed from V and 2 bases from J, the gap between germline ends came to 12 bases. Germline V gene data show CDR1 as LNHDA and CDR2 as SQIVND (reference sequence). Written as DNA, the CDR3 is TGTGCCAGTAGTATAGGCAGTACCACAACCTACGAGCAGTACTTC. Translating it yields CASSIGSTTTYEQYF.